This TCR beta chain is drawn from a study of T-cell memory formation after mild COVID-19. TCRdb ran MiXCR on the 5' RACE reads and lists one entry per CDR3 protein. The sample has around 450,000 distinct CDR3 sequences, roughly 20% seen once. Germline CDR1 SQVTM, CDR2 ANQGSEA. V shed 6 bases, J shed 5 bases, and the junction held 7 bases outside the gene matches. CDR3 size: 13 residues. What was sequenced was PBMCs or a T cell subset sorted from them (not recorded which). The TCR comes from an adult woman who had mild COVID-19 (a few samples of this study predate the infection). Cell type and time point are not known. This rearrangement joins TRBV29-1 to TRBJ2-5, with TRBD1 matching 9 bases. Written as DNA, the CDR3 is TGCAGCGTGGGGGACAGGGTCGGGGAGACCCAGTACTTC. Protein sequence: CSVGDRVGETQYF.